One sample yielded the 14 T cell receptor beta chains listed below, sequenced in a study of T cell responses to AZD1222 COVID-19 vaccine. Measured with immunoSEQ multiplex PCR; TCRdb has only the in-frame clones, and not every one. There are tens of thousands of clones in the sample; 80% to 90% occur only once, and around 29% lies in the top ten. Sample: peripheral blood, taken on day 0 of AZD1222 vaccination. These receptors all stem from an adult in good health.

The chain has TRBV7-2 and TRBJ2-1, with D perhaps TRBD2 (5 bases). CDR3 length: 13 residues. Germline V gene sequence: CDR1 SGHTA, CDR2 FQGNSA. The CDR3 nucleotides read TGTGCTTTAAGGGCGGGCCTCTACAATGAGCAGTTCTTC. Its translation is CALRAGLYNEQFF.

The chain recombines TRBV25-1 with TRBJ1-4, with D unresolved. The CDR3 is made up of 15 amino acids. Trimming took 6 bases from V and 7 from J, leaving 18 bases between them. CDR1 is MGHDK, CDR2 SYGVNS, per germline. The CDR3 is CASRALGDWGEKLFF. For the CDR3, the DNA is TGTGCCAGCAGGGCCCTCGGGGATTGGGGTGAAAAACTGTTTTTT. Variable domain in full (rest from reference TRBV25-1 and TRBJ1-4): EADIYQTPRYLVIGTGKKITLECSQTMGHDKMYWYQQDPGMELHLIHYSYGVNSTEKGDLSSESTVSRIRTEHFPLTLESARPSHTSQYLCASRALGDWGEKLFFGSGTQLSVL.

The J gene is TRBJ2-7, the V gene TRBV27; D remains unclear. Germline CDR1 reads MNHEY; CDR2 reads SMNVEV (reference sequence). Trimming stripped 2 bases from V and 3 bases from J, with 8 bases between. The CDR3 covers 13 residues. The CDR3 DNA follows: TGTGCCAGCAGTTTAGGGCAGGACTACGAGCAGTACTTC. Protein sequence: CASSLGQDYEQYF.

This clone was recorded only once. The gene calls are TRBV27 and TRBJ1-4; 7 positions match TRBD1. Losses at the gene ends were 5 bases for V and 7 bases for J; bases not matched to a gene: 19. The CDR3 runs to 18 residues. Germline CDR1 MNHEY, CDR2 SMNVEV (reference sequence). The CDR3: CASSQRGDRGGGIEKLFF. The CDR3 nucleotides read TGTGCCAGCAGTCAACGGGGTGACAGAGGGGGCGGGATTGAAAAACTGTTTTTT.

The V call is TRBV28, the J call TRBJ1-1; no firm D call. V lost 8 bases to trimming and J lost 2 bases, with 12 bases between them. The CDR3 is made up of 13 amino acids. Germline CDR1 and CDR2: MDHEN and SYDVKM. Written as DNA, the CDR3 is TGTGCCAGCGGACTGGACGGAAACACTGAAGCTTTCTTT. Amino acid sequence: CASGLDGNTEAFF.

V and J are TRBV5-6 and TRBJ2-1; TRBD2 agrees at 8 bases. The germline CDR1 and CDR2 sequences are SGHDT and YYEEEE. This CDR3 has 15 amino acids. V shed 2 bases, J shed 7 bases, and the junction held 8 bases outside the gene matches. The CDR3 DNA follows: TGTGCCAGCAGCTTCGGGGGGGTACTTTGGAATGAGCAGTTCTTC. Translated: CASSFGGVLWNEQFF.

This chain uses TRBV28 with TRBJ2-1; D is uncertain. CDR1 and CDR2 from the germline V gene are MDHEN and SYDVKM. The germline V and J ends were trimmed by 1 base and 6 bases, with 1 base remaining between them. The CDR3 has 11 residues. The CDR3 nucleotides read TGTGCCAGCAGTTTATTCAATGAGCAGTTCTTC. Protein: CASSLFNEQFF.

V usage is TRBV11-1 and J usage is TRBJ1-2, with 8 bases fitting TRBD1. The CDR3 loop spans 15 amino acids. Trimming cost V 6 bases and J 4 bases; bases outside gene matches: 10. The germline gives CDR1 SGHAT, CDR2 FQDESV (reference sequence). The DNA for the CDR3 is TGTGCCAGCAGGCAGGGACAGGCGGGACGCTATGGCTACACCTTC. Translated: CASRQGQAGRYGYTF.

The rearrangement joins TRBV12-3 or TRBV12-4 to TRBJ1-3; D not resolved. The CDR3 is 13 residues long. V gave up 3 bases and J gave up 2 bases, with 5 bases separating them. In nucleotides, the CDR3 is TGTGCCAGCAGTTTGGGTGCTGGAAACACCATATATTTT. This gives the protein CASSLGAGNTIYF.

The V gene is TRBV27, the J gene TRBJ1-5; TRBD1 is a possible D gene (5 bases). V was cut by 3 bases and J by 0 bases, with 12 bases left in between. The V gene's germline CDR1 is MNHEY and CDR2 SMNVEV (reference sequence). The CDR3 extends over 16 amino acids. In DNA, the CDR3 is TGTGCCAGCAGTTTTTGGGGCAGAAATAGCAATCAGCCCCAGCATTTT. Translating gives CASSFWGRNSNQPQHF.

The chain has TRBV7-9 and TRBJ1-2, with D uncertain. The CDR3 has 14 amino acids. V lost 3 bases to trimming and J lost 1 base, with 9 bases between them. Germline CDR1 reads SEHNR; CDR2 reads FQNEAQ (reference sequence). This CDR3 reads CASSFKGGNYGYTF. The CDR3 nucleotides are TGTGCCAGCAGCTTTAAGGGTGGTAACTATGGCTACACCTTC.

This CDR3 reads CASLDSSTDTQYF. Written as DNA, the CDR3 is TGTGCCAGCCTGGATTCCTCCACAGATACGCAGTATTTT. The chain uses TRBV2 and TRBJ2-3, with unresolved D. The CDR3 loop spans 13 amino acids. Germline V gene data show CDR1 as SNHLY and CDR2 as FYNNEI. Trimming shortened V by 8 bases and J by 2 bases, and 11 bases separated the two germline ends.

J is TRBJ2-1 and V is TRBV28, with D maybe TRBD2 (5 bases). The CDR3 covers 15 residues. Germline V lookup: CDR1 MDHEN, CDR2 SYDVKM. With 5 bases removed from V and 4 bases from J, the gap between germline ends came to 15 bases. The CDR3: CASSMGAFRYNEQFF. DNA of the CDR3: TGTGCCAGCAGTATGGGAGCATTCCGTTACAATGAGCAGTTCTTC.

V is TRBV6-1 and J is TRBJ2-3, with TRBD1 identical over 10 bases. J lost 4 bases, V lost 0 bases, and 1 base had no gene match. Germline CDR1 MNHNS, CDR2 SASEGT. This CDR3 spans 15 amino acids. In nucleotides, the CDR3 is TGTGCCAGCAGTGAAGCGACAGGGGGCCCAGATACGCAGTATTTT. Translation gives CASSEATGGPDTQYF.